A few counts support the clone carrying this T cell receptor beta chain. Only in-frame clones appear in the TCRdb table, and some are missing; sequencing was by immunoSEQ multiplex PCR. The sample carries tens of thousands of clones, roughly 84% recorded once. The data stem from a study of T cells in localized non-small cell lung cancer. The receptor was isolated from a female donor at least 60 years old with stage I lung adenocarcinoma. Sequenced here: peripheral blood, sampled before any cancer treatment.

The CDR3 DNA is TGCAGCGCCCCACAGGGGCAGGGCGGGGCGGGCCGGCAGTTCTTC. Its translation is CSAPQGQGGAGRQFF. This chain connects TRBV29-1 to TRBJ2-1; tentatively, D is TRBD1 (7 bases). The CDR3 runs 15 residues. Per germline, CDR1 SQVTM and CDR2 ANQGSEA. The V gene lost 7 bases and the J gene lost 12 bases, with 28 bases spanning the gap.